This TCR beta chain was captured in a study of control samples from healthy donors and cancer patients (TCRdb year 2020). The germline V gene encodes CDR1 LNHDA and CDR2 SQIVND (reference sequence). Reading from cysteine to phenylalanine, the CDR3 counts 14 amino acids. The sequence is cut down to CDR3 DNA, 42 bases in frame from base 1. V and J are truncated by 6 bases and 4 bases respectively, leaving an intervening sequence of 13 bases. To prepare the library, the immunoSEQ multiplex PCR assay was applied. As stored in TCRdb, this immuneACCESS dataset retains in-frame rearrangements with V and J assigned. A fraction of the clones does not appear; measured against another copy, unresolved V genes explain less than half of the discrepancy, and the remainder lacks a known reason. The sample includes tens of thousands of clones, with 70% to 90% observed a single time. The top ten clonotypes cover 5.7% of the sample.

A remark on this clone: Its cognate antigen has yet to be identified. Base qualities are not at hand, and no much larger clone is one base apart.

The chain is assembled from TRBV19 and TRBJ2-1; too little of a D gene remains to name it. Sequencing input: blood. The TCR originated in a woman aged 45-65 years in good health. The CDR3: CASSARTIYNEQFF. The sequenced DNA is TGTGCCAGTAGCGCGCGGACCATTTACAATGAGCAGTTCTTC.